This is a list of T cell receptor beta chains from one sample in a study of T-cell memory formation after mild COVID-19. One entry per CDR3 protein, called by TCRdb with MiXCR from the 5' RACE reads. The top ten hold more than 2% of the sample, which has about 140,000 distinct CDR3 sequences, 6% to 6.5% seen once. The sample comprised PBMCs or a T cell subset sorted from them (not recorded which). The receptors come from an adult woman who had mild COVID-19 (a few samples of this study predate the infection). Cell type and time point are not known. The CDR3 runs from the conserved cysteine through the conserved F or W.

j_gene | v_gene | CDR3aa
TRBJ1-1 | TRBV5-1 | CASSSVLTGNTEAFF
TRBJ1-2 | TRBV5-5 | CASSLVHLGVYTF
TRBJ2-1 | TRBV20-1 | CSADNPSGSSYNEQFF
TRBJ1-2 | TRBV4-1 | CASSQVGRGRLANYGYTF
TRBJ2-3 | TRBV7-9 | CASSPGTVSTDTQYF
TRBJ2-5 | TRBV11-2 | CASRGLAGGETQYF
TRBJ2-7 | TRBV5-1 | CASSRGQDRGYEQYF
TRBJ2-2 | TRBV7-8 | CASSYQDRNTGELFF
TRBJ2-3 | TRBV7-9 | CASSLGTLAEPVDTQYF
TRBJ1-4 | TRBV18 | CASSPGGKGEKLFF
TRBJ1-2 | TRBV5-4 | CASSLEVRGYTF